The 7 T cell receptor beta chains below were found in one sample sequenced in a study of blood T cell repertoires in COVID-19. TCRdb's table, derived via immunoSEQ multiplex PCR, lists solely in-frame clones and lacks some. The sample lists around 60,000 clones, around four fifths seen once, with roughly 3.6% in the top ten. What was sequenced was peripheral blood. These TCRs come from a woman aged 80 or over with acute or convalescent COVID-19.

This chain links TRBV5-6 with TRBJ1-2; the match to TRBD1 covers 7 bases. Germline values: CDR1 SGHDT, CDR2 YYEEEE. V trimming: 3 bases; J trimming: 2 bases; junction bases outside the gene matches: 4. The length of the CDR3 is 14 residues. The CDR3 coding sequence is TGTGCCAGCAGCTCGACGGACAGGAACTATGGCTACACCTTC. Encoded protein: CASSSTDRNYGYTF.

This clone appeared a single time. The chain joins TRBV30 to TRBJ1-6, with 7 bases matching TRBD1. V lost 3 bases to trimming and J lost 6 bases; unmatched junction nucleotides: 8. The V gene's germline CDR1 is GTSNPN and CDR2 SVGIG (reference sequence). This CDR3 comprises 15 residues. CDR3 sequence reads: CAWRLRGTANSPLHF. The CDR3 bases are TGTGCCTGGAGGCTCCGGGGGACAGCTAATTCACCCCTCCACTTT.

In this sample, this clone turned up once. The genes are TRBV6-5 and TRBJ2-7, with TRBD1 matching 7 bases. V gave up 6 bases and J gave up 2 bases; unmatched junction bases: 4. Germline values: CDR1 MNHEY, CDR2 SVGAGI. The CDR3 is 13 amino acids. This chain's CDR3 is CASRTGQTYEQYF. The CDR3 DNA reads TGTGCCAGCAGAACGGGACAGACCTACGAGCAGTACTTC.

This clone was seen more than once but under ten times. The rearrangement joins TRBV27 to TRBJ2-6; TRBD1 is a possible D gene (5 bases). V dropped 6 bases and J dropped 2 bases, with 11 bases sitting between them. The CDR3 loop spans 15 amino acids. Germline values: CDR1 MNHEY, CDR2 SMNVEV (reference sequence). CDR3 residues: CASREGVAGANVLTF. The CDR3 coding sequence is TGTGCCAGCAGGGAAGGGGTAGCTGGGGCCAACGTCCTGACTTTC.

The chain combines TRBV6-2 or TRBV6-3 with TRBJ1-6; D uncertain. CDR1 is MNHEY and CDR2 is SVGEGT in the germline V gene. This CDR3 is built from 14 residues. V was clipped by 2 bases and J by 6 bases, with 8 bases between them. CDR3: CASSYSGVNSPLHF. As DNA, the CDR3 is TGTGCCAGCAGTTACAGCGGGGTTAATTCACCCCTCCACTTT.

This chain links TRBV7-8 with TRBJ1-2, with TRBD1 matching 12 bases. With V trimmed by 5 bases and J by 8 bases, 12 bases remained unmatched. This CDR3 is built from 16 residues. Germline values: CDR1 SGHVS, CDR2 FQNEAQ. The CDR3 coding sequence is TGTGCCAGCAGCCCAAGAAGGGGACAGGGGGCGCGAGGCTACACCTTC. Translating gives CASSPRRGQGARGYTF.

The genes are TRBV19 and TRBJ1-2; TRBD1 is a possible D gene (6 bases). CDR1 and CDR2 (germline): LNHDA, SQIVND (reference sequence). The CDR3 extends over 15 amino acids. With 1 base removed from V and 4 bases from J, the gap between germline ends came to 13 bases. The CDR3 loop reads CASSIGGQPVYGYTF. The CDR3 coding sequence is TGTGCCAGTAGTATAGGCGGACAGCCCGTCTATGGCTACACCTTC.